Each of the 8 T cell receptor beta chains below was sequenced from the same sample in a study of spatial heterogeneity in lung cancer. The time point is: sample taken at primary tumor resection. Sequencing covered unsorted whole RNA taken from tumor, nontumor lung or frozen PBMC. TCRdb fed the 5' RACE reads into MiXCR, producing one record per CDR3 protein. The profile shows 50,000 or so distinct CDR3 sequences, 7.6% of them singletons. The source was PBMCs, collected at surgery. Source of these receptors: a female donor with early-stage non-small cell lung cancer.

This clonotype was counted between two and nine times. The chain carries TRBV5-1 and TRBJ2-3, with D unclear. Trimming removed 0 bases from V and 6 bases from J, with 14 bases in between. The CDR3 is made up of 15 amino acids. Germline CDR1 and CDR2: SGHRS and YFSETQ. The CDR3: CASSLEGNVPDTQYF. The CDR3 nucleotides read TGCGCCAGCAGCTTGGAGGGAAACGTCCCGGATACGCAGTATTTT.

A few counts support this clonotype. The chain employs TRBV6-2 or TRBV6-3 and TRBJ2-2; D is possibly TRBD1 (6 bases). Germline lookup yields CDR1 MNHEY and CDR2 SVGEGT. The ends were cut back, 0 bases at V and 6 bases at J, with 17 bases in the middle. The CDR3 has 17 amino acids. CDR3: CASSYSIGRGDAGELFF. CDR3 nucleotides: TGTGCCAGCAGTTACTCGATCGGCAGGGGAGACGCCGGGGAGCTGTTTTTT.

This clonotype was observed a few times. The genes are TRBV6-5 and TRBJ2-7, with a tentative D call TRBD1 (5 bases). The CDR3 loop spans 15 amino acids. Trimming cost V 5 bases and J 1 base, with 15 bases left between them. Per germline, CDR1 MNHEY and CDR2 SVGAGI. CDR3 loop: CASSEPGLQSYEQYF. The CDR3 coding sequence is TGTGCCAGCAGTGAACCAGGGCTTCAGTCCTACGAGCAGTACTTC.

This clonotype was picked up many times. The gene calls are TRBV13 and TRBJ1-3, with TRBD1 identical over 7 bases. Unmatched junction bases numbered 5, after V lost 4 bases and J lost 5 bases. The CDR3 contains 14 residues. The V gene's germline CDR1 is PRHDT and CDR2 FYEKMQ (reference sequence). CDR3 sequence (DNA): TGTGCCAGCAGCTCCGGGACAGTGAGAAACACCATATATTTT. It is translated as CASSSGTVRNTIYF.

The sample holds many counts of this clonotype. This chain's CDR3 is CASRATGDTQYF. The CDR3 nucleotides read TGTGCCAGCAGGGCTACCGGCGATACGCAGTATTTT. The chain employs TRBV5-8 and TRBJ2-3; D is ambiguous. From germline, CDR1 is SGHTS and CDR2 YDEGEE. Trimming stripped 5 bases from V and 6 bases from J, with 10 bases between. The CDR3 length is 12 residues.

For the CDR3, the DNA is TGTGCCAGCAGTTTACCTGGACAGGGGGAAACAGATACGCAGTATTTT. Protein: CASSLPGQGETDTQYF. This chain uses TRBV28 with TRBJ2-3, with 10 bases lining up with TRBD1. Germline CDR1 is MDHEN and CDR2 is SYDVKM. Losses at the gene ends were 2 bases for V and 3 bases for J; bases not matched to a gene: 5. The CDR3 has 16 amino acids. Variable domain in full (rest from reference TRBV28 and TRBJ2-3): DVKVTQSSRYLVKRTGEKVFLECVQDMDHENMFWYRQDPGLGLRLIYFSYDVKMKEKGDIPEGYSVSREKKERFSLILESASTNQTSMYLCASSLPGQGETDTQYFGPGTRLTVL.

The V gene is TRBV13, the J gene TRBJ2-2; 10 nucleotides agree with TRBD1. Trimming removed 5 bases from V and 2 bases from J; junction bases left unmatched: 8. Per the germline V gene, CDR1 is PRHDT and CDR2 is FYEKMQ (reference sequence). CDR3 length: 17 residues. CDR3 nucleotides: TGTGCCAGCAGCACTCCGGGACAGGGGACTAACACCGGGGAGCTGTTTTTT. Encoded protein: CASSTPGQGTNTGELFF.

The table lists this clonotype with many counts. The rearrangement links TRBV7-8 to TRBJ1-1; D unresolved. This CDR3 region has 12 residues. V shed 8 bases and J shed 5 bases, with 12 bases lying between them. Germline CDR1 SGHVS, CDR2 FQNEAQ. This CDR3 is CASRGGRTEAFF. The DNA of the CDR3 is TGTGCCAGCCGAGGCGGAAGGACTGAAGCTTTCTTT.